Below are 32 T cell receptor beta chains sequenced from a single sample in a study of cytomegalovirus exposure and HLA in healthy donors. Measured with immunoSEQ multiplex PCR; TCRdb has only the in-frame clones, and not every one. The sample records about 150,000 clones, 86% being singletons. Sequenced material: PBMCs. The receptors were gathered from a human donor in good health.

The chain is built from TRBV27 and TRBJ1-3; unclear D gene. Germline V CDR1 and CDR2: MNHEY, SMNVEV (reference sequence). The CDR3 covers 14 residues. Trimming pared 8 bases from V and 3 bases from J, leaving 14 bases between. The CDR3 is CASRNSGGGNTIYF. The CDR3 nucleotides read TGTGCCAGCCGTAATTCAGGAGGTGGAAACACCATATATTTT.

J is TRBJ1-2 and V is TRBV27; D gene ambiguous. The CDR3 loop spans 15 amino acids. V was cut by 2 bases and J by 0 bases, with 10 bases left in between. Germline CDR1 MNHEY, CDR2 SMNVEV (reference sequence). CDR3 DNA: TGTGCCAGCAGTTTAAAGGCGGAGGCTAACTATGGCTACACCTTC. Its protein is CASSLKAEANYGYTF.

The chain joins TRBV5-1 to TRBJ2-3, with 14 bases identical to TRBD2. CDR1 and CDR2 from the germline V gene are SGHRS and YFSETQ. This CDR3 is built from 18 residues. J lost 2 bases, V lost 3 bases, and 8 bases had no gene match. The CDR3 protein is CASSSLPGLAGDTDTQYF. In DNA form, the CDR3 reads TGCGCCAGCAGCTCACTCCCGGGACTAGCGGGAGACACAGATACGCAGTATTTT.

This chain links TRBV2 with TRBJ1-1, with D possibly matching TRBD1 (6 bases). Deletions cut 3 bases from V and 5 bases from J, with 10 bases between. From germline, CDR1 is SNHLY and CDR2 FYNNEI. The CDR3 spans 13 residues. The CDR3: CASSEGARTEAFF. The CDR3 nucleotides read TGTGCCAGCAGTGAGGGGGCAAGAACTGAAGCTTTCTTT.

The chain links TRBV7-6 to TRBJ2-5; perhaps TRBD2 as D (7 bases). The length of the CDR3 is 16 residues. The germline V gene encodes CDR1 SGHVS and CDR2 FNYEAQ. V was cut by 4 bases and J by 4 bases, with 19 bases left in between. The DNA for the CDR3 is TGTGCCAGCAGCTCCGGGGGGCTGGGACCCCGAGAGACCCAGTACTTC. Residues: CASSSGGLGPRETQYF.

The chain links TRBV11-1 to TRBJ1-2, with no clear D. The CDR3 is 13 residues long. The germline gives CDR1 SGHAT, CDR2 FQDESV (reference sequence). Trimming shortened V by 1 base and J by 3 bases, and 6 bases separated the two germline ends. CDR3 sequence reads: CASSLDRYYGYTF. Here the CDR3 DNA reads TGTGCCAGCAGCTTAGACAGATACTATGGCTACACCTTC.

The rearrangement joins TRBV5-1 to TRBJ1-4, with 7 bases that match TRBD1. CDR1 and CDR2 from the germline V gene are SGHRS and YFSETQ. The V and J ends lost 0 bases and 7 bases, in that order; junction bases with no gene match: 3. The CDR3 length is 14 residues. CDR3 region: CASSLEGGLEKLFF. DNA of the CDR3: TGCGCCAGCAGCTTGGAAGGGGGCCTTGAAAAACTGTTTTTT.

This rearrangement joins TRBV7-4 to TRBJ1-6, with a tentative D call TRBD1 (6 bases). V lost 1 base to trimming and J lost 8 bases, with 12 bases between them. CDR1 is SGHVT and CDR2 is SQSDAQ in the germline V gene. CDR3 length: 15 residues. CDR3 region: CASSLVPGADSPLHF. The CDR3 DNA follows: TGTGCCAGCAGCTTAGTCCCAGGGGCCGATTCACCCCTCCACTTT. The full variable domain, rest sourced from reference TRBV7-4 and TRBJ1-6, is GAGVSQSPRYKVAKRGRDVALRCDSISGHVTLYWYRQTLGQGSEVLTYSQSDAQRDKSGRPSGRFSAERPERSVSTLKIQRTEQGDSAVYLCASSLVPGADSPLHFGNGTRLTVT.

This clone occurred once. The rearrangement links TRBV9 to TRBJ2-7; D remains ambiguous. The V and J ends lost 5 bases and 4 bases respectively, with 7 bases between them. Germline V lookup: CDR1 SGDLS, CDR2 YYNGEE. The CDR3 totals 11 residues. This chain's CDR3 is CASRSSYEQYF. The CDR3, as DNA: TGTGCCAGCAGGTCTTCTTACGAGCAGTACTTC.

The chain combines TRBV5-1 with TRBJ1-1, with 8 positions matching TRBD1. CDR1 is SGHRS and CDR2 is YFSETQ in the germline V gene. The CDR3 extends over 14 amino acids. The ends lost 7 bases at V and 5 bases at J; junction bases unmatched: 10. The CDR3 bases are TGCGCCAGCTCCAGGGCAGGGGGCCTTACTGAAGCTTTCTTT. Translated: CASSRAGGLTEAFF.

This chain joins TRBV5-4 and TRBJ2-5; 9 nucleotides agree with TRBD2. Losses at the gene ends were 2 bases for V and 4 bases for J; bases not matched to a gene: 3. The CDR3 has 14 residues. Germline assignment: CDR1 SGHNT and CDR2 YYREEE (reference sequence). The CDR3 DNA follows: TGTGCCAGCAGCTTACAAGCGGGAGGAGAGACCCAGTACTTC. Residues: CASSLQAGGETQYF.

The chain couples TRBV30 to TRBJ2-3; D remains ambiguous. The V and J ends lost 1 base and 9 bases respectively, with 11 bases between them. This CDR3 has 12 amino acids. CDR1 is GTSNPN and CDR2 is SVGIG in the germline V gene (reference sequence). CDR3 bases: TGTGCCTGGAGTGCCTCGGCCGGGACGCAGTATTTT. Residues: CAWSASAGTQYF.

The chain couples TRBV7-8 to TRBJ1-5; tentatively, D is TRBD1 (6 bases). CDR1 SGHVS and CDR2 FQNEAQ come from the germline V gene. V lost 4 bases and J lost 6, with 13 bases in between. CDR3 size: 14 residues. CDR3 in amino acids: CASSSQGPGQPQHF. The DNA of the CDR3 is TGTGCCAGCAGCTCCCAGGGGCCGGGTCAGCCCCAGCATTTT.

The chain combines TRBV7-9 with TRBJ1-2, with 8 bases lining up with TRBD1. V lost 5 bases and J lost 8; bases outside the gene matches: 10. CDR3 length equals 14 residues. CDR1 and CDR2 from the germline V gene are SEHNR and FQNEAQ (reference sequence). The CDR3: CASSIDGTGVGYTF. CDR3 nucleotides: TGTGCCAGCAGCATAGACGGGACAGGCGTGGGCTACACCTTC. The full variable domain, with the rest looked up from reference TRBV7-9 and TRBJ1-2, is DTGVSQNPRHKITKRGQNVTFRCDPISEHNRLYWYRQTLGQGPEFLTYFQNEAQLEKSRLLSDRFSAERPKGSFSTLEIQRTEQGDSAMYLCASSIDGTGVGYTFGSGTRLTVV.

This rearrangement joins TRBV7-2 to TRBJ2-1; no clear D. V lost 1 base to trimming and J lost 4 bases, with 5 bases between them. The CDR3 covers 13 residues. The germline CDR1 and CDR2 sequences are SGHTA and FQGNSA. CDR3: CASSLGRYNEQFF. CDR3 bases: TGTGCCAGCAGCTTAGGGCGGTACAATGAGCAGTTCTTC.

CDR3 amino acids: CASRGQGSTYGYTF. For the CDR3, the DNA is TGTGCCAGCAGGGGTCAGGGCAGTACCTATGGCTACACCTTC. The J gene is TRBJ1-2, the V gene TRBV6-1, with a tentative D call TRBD1 (5 bases). This CDR3 contains 14 residues. The germline CDR1 and CDR2 sequences are MNHNS and SASEGT. V was clipped by 6 bases and J by 4 bases, with 15 bases between them.

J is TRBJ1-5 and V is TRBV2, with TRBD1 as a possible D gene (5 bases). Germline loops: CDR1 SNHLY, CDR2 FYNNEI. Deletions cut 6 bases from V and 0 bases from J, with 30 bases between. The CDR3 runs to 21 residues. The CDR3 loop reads CASRPSGTESTFTYSNQPQHF. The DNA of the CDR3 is TGTGCCAGCAGGCCGAGCGGGACGGAATCAACCTTCACTTATAGCAATCAGCCCCAGCATTTT. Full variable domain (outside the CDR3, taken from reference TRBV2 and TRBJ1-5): EPEVTQTPSHQVTQMGQEVILRCVPISNHLYFYWYRQILGQKVEFLVSFYNNEISEKSEIFDDQFSVERPDGSNFTLKIRSTKLEDSAMYFCASRPSGTESTFTYSNQPQHFGDGTRLSIL.

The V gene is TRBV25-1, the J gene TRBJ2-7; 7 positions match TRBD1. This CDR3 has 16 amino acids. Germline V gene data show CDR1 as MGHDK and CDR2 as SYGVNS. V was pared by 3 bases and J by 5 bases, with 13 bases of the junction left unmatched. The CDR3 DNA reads TGTGCCAGCAGTGAGCCGCCGGGACAGCGGACCCACGAGCAGTACTTC. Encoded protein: CASSEPPGQRTHEQYF.

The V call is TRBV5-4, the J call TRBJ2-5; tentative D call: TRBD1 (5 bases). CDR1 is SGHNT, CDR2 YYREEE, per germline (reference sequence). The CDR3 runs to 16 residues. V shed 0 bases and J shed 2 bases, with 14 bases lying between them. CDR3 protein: CASSLASQGRQETQYF. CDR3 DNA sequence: TGTGCCAGCAGCTTGGCGTCCCAGGGCAGGCAAGAGACCCAGTACTTC.

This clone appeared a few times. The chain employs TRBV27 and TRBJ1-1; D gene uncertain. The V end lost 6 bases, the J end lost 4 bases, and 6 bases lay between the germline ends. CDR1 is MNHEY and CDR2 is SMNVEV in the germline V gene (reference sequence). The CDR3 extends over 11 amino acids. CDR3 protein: CASSGPTEAFF. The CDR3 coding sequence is TGTGCCAGCAGCGGTCCCACTGAAGCTTTCTTT.

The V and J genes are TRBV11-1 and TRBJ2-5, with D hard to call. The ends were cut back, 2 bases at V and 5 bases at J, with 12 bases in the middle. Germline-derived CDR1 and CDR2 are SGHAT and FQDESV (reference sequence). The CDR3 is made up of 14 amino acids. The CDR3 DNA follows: TGTGCCAGCAGCTTAACGGTAGCTTCGGAGACCCAGTACTTC. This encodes CASSLTVASETQYF.

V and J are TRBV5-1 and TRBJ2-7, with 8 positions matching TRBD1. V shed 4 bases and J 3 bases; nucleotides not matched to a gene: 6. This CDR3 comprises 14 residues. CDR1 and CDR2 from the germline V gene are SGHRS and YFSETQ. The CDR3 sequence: CASSLGTGFYEQYF. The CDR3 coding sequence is TGCGCCAGCAGCCTAGGGACAGGATTCTACGAGCAGTACTTC.

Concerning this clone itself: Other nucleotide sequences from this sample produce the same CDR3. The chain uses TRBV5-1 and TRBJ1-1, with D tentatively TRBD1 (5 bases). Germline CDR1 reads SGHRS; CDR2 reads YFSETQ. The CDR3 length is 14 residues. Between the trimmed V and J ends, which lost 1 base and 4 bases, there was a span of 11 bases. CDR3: CASSLLGGGTEAFF. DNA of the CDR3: TGCGCCAGCAGCTTGCTTGGCGGGGGCACTGAAGCTTTCTTT.

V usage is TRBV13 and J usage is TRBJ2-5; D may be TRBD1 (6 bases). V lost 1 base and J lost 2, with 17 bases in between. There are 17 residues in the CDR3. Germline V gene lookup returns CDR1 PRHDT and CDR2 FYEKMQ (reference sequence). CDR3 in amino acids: CASSLEGLFGQQETQYF. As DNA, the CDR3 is TGTGCCAGCAGCTTAGAAGGGTTGTTTGGACAGCAAGAGACCCAGTACTTC. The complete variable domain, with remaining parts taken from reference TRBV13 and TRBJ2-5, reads AAGVIQSPRHLIKEKRETATLKCYPIPRHDTVYWYQQGPGQDPQFLISFYEKMQSDKGSIPDRFSAQQFSDYHSELNMSSLELGDSALYFCASSLEGLFGQQETQYFGPGTRLLVL.

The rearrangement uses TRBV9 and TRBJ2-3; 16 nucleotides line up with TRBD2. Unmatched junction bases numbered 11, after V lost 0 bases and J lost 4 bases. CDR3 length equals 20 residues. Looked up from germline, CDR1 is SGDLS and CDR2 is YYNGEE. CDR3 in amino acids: CASSVAGGTSGRALADTQYF. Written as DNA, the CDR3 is TGTGCCAGCAGCGTAGCCGGGGGGACTAGCGGGAGGGCCTTGGCAGATACGCAGTATTTT.

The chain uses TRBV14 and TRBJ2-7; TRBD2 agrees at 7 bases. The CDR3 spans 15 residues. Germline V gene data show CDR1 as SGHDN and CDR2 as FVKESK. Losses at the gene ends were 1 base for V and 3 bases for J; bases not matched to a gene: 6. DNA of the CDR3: TGTGCCAGCAGCCAAGTTCGTCGGGACTACTACGAGCAGTACTTC. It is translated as CASSQVRRDYYEQYF.

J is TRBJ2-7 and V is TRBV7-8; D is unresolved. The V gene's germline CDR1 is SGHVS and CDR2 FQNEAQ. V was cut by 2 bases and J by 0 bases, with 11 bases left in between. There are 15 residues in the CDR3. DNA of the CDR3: TGTGCCAGCAGCTTAAATTTTGTTCTCTCCTACGAGCAGTACTTC. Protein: CASSLNFVLSYEQYF.

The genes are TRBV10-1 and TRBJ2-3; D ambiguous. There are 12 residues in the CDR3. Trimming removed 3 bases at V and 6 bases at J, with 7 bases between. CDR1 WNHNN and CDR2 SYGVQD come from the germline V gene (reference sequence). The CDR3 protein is CASSDSSDTQYF. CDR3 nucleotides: TGCGCCAGCAGTGATAGTTCCGATACGCAGTATTTT.

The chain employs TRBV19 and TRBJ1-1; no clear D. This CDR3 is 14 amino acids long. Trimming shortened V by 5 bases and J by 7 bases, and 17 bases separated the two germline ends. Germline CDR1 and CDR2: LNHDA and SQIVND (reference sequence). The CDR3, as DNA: TGTGCCAGTAGTCTCTCAACCTATCGCATTGAAGCTTTCTTT. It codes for CASSLSTYRIEAFF.

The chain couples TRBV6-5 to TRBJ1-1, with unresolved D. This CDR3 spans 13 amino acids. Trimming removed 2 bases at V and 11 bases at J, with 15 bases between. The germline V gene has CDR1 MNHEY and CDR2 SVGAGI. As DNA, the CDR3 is TGTGCCAGCAGTTACGCCCCGACTGATTTGGCTTTCTTT. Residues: CASSYAPTDLAFF.

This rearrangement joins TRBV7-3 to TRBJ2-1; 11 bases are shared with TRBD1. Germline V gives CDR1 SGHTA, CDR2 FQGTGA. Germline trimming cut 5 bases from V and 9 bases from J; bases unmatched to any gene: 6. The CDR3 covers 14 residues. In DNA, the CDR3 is TGTGCCAGCAGCCCGGGGACAGGGGGATTTGAGCAGTTCTTC. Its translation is CASSPGTGGFEQFF. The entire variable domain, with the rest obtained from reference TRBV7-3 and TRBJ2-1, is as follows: GAGVSQTPSNKVTEKGKYVELRCDPISGHTALYWYRQSLGQGPEFLIYFQGTGAADDSGLPNDRFFAVRPEGSVSTLKIQRTERGDSAVYLCASSPGTGGFEQFFGPGTRLTVL.

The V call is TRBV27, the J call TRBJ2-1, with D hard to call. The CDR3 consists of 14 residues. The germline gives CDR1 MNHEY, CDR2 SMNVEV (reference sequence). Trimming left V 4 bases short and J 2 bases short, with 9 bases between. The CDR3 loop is CASSSLETYNEQFF. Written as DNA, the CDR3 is TGTGCCAGCAGTTCCCTAGAAACCTACAATGAGCAGTTCTTC.